The sequence of this T cell receptor (beta chain) was determined in a study of T cell responses to AZD1222 COVID-19 vaccine. The protocol was immunoSEQ multiplex PCR, while the TCRdb copy is restricted to in-frame clones and leaves out a portion. The profile shows about 85,000 clones, about 87% of them singletons. The material was peripheral blood, obtained on day 0 of AZD1222 vaccination. This TCR was sampled from an adult in good health.

CDR3 amino acids: CSAARAPTQETQYF. CDR3 DNA sequence: TGCAGCGCCGCGAGGGCACCAACCCAAGAGACCCAGTACTTC. This chain links TRBV29-1 with TRBJ2-5; maybe TRBD2 (5 bases). Per germline, CDR1 SQVTM and CDR2 ANQGSEA. The CDR3 extends over 14 amino acids. Trimming removed 7 bases from V and 1 base from J, with 16 bases in between.